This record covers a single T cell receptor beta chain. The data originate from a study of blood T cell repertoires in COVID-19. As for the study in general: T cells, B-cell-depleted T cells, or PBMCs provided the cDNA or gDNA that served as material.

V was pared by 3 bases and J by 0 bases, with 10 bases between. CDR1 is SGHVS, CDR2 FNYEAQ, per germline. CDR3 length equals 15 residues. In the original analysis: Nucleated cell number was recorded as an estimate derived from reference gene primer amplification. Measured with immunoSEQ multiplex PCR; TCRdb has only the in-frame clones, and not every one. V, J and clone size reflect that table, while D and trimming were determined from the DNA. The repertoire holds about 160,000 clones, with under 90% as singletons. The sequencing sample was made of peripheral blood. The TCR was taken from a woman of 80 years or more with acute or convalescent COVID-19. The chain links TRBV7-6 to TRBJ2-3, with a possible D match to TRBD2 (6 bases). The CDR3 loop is CASSLEGSSTDTQYF. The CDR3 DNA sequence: TGTGCCAGCAGCTTGGAGGGGTCTAGCACAGATACGCAGTATTTT.